The sequence of this T cell receptor (beta chain) was determined in a study of cytomegalovirus exposure and HLA in healthy donors. Study-level results: Confirmation in vitro established that a few CMV-associated chains were specific for CMV antigens. Rare TCR sequences dominated, though some public TCRs recurred in many donors. High sensitivity and specificity were reportedly achieved when the classifier diagnosed cytomegalovirus status.

Germline lookup yields CDR1 SNHLY and CDR2 FYNNEI. The CDR3 is made up of 13 amino acids. Trimming took 7 bases from V and 4 from J, leaving 11 bases between them. Points on this clone: What it recognizes is unknown.

This table comes from immunoSEQ multiplex PCR, and its TCRdb copy is limited to in-frame clones, with some not included. The sample gives 250,000 to 350,000 clones, roughly 86% of which show up once; around 0.96% is in the top ten. The source is a man aged 25-45 years in good health and CMV-seronegative. Sequencing used PBMCs. The chain couples TRBV2 to TRBJ1-5; D ambiguous. CDR3 sequence (DNA): TGTGCCAGCAACAAAGGAGAAAATCAGCCCCAGCATTTT. Protein sequence: CASNKGENQPQHF.